This TCR beta chain was found in a study of OX40 agonist ivuxolimab in advanced cancers. On the study more broadly: Ivuxolimab, which is an agonistic anti-OX40 (CD134) antibody, was administered to the patients. Ivuxolimab doses were 0.01, 0.1, 0.3, 1.5, 3 or 10 mg/kg every 2 weeks. Points from the study as a whole: Blood T cells, both CD4+ and CD8+, expanded clonally by week 6 at 0.1 to 3.0 mg/kg.

This clone was observed a single time. As yet, its antigen is unknown. This table comes from immunoSEQ multiplex PCR, and its TCRdb copy is limited to in-frame clones, with some not included. The table lists fewer than 90,000 clones, 65% to 90% of them singletons. The CDR3 is 15 amino acids. Blood was sampled at baseline, cycle 4 day 1, and cycle 7 day 1. This chain joins TRBV21-1 and TRBJ2-7; the table's D call, TRBD1, was not checked against the DNA. TRBV21-1 is a pseudogene. This receptor was taken from an adult with an advanced solid tumor such as melanoma, head and neck, liver or kidney cancer. Material: CD4+ or CD8+ T cells sorted from blood, obtained in a trial of the OX40 agonist ivuxolimab. CDR3 protein: CASSLIWGQNYEQYF. The CDR3, as DNA: TGTGCCAGCAGCCTAATCTGGGGACAGAACTACGAGCAGTACTTC.